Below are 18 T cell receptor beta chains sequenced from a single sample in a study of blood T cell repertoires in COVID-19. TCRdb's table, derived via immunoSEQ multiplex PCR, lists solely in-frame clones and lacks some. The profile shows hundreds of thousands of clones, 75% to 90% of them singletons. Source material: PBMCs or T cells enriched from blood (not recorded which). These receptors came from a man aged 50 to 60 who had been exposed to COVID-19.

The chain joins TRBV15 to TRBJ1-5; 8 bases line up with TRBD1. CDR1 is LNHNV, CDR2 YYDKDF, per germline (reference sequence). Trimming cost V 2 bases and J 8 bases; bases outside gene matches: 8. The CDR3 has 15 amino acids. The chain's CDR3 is CATSRPRQGSEPQHF. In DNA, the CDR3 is TGTGCCACCAGCAGACCCAGACAGGGGTCGGAGCCCCAGCATTTT.

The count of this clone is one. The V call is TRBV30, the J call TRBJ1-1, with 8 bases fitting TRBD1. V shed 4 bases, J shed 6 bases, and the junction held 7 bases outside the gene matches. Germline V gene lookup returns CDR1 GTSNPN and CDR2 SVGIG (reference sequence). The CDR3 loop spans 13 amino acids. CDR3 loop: CAWTGGEFAEAFF. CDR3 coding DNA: TGTGCCTGGACAGGGGGCGAGTTCGCTGAAGCTTTCTTT. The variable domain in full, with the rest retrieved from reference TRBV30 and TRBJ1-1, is SQTIHQWPATLVQPVGSPLSLECTVEGTSNPNLYWYRQAAGRGLQLLFYSVGIGQISSEVPQNLSASRPQDRQFILSSKKLLLSDSGFYLCAWTGGEFAEAFFGQGTRLTVV.

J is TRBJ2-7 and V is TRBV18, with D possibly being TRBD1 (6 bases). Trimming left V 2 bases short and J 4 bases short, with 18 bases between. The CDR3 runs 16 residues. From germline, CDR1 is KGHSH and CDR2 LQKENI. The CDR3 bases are TGTGCCAGCTCACCAGCAGGGGCGGTGGGTTATTACGAGCAGTACTTC. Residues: CASSPAGAVGYYEQYF.

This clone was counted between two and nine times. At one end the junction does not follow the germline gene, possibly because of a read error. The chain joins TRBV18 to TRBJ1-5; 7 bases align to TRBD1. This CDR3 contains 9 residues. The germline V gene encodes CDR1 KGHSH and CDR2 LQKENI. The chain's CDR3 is CATGQASRF. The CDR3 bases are TGTGCAACCGGACAGGCTTCACGGTTT.

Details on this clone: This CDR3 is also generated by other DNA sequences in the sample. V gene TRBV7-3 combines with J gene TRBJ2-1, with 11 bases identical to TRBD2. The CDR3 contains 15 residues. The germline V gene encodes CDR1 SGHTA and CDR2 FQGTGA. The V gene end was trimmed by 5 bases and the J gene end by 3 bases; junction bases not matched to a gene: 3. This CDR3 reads CASSLSGGVYNEQFF. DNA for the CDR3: TGTGCCAGCAGCCTTAGCGGGGGGGTCTACAATGAGCAGTTCTTC.

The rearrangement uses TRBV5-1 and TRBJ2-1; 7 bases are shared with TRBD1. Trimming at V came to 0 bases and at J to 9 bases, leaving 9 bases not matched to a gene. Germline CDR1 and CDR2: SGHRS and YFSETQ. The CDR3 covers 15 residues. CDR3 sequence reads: CASSLEQGRFSEQFF. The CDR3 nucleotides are TGCGCCAGCAGCTTGGAACAGGGGCGTTTTAGTGAGCAGTTCTTC.

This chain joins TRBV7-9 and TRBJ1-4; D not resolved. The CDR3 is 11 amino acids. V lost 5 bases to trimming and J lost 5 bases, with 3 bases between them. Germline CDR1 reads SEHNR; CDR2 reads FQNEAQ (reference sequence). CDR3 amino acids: CASSRNEKLFF. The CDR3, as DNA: TGTGCCAGCAGCCGGAATGAAAAACTGTTTTTT.

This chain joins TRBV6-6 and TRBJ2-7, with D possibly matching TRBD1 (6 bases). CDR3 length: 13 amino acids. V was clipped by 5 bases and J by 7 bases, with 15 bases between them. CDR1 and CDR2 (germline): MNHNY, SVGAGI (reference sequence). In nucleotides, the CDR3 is TGTGCCAGCAGTCTGTCGGACAGTCGTGAGCAGTACTTC. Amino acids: CASSLSDSREQYF.

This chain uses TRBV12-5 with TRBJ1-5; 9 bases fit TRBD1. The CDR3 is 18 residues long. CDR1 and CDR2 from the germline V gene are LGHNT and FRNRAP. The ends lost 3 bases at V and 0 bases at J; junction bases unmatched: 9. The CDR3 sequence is CASGFVGQGSYSNQPQHF. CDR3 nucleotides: TGTGCTAGTGGTTTTGTGGGACAGGGATCTTATAGCAATCAGCCCCAGCATTTT.

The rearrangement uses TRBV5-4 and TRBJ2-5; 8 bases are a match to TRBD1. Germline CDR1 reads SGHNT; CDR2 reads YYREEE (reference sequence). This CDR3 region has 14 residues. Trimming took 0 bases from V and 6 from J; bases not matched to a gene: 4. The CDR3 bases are TGTGCCAGCAGCTTGGATACAGGGGGAAAGACCCAGTACTTC. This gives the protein CASSLDTGGKTQYF. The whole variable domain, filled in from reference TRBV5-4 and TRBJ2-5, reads ETGVTQSPTHLIKTRGQQVTLRCSSQSGHNTVSWYQQALGQGPQFIFQYYREEENGRGNFPPRFSGLQFPNYSSELNVNALELDDSALYLCASSLDTGGKTQYFGPGTRLLVL.

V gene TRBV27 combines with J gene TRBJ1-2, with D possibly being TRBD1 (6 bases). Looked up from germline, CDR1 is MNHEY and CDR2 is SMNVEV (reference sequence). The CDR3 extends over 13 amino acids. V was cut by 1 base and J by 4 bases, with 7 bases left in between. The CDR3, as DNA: TGTGCCAGCAGTTTATTACAGGGCTATGGCTACACCTTC. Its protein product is CASSLLQGYGYTF.

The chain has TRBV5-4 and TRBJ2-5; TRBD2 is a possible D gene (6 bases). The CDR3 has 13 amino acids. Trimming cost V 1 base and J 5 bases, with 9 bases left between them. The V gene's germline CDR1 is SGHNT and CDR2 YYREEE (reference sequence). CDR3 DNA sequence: TGTGCCAGCAGCTTGTTTACTAGCGAGACCCAGTACTTC. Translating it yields CASSLFTSETQYF.

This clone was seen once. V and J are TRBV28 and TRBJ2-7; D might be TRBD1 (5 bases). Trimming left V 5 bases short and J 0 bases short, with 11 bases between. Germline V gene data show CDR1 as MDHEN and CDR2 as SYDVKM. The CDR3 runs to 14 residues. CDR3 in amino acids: CASSRGHTSYEQYV. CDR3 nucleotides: TGTGCCAGCAGTCGCGGACATACCTCCTACGAGCAGTACGTC.

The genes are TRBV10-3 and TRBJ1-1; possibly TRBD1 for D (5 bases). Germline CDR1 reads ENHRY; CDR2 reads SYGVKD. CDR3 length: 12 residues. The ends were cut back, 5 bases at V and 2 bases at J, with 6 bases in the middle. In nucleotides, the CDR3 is TGTGCCATCAGTCAGGGTAACACTGAAGCTTTCTTT. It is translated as CAISQGNTEAFF.

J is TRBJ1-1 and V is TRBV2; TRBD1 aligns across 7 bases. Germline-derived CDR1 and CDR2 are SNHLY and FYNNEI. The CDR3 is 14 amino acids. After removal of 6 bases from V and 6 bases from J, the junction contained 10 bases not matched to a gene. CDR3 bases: TGTGCCAGCAGCACCGAAGGGGGCCGTTCTGAAGCTTTCTTT. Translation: CASSTEGGRSEAFF.

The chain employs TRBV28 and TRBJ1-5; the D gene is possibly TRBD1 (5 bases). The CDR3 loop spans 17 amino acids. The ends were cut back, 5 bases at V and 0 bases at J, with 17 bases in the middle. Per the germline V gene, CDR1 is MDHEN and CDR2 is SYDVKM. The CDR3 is CASSRVETVYSNQPQHF. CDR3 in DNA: TGTGCCAGCAGTCGCGTCGAGACAGTCTATAGCAATCAGCCCCAGCATTTT.

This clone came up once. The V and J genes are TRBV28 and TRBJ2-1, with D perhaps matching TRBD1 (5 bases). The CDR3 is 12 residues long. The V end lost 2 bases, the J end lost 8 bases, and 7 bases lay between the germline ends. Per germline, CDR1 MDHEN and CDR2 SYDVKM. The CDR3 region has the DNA TGTGCCAGCAGTTTAATAGGGGATGAGCAGTTCTTC. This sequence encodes CASSLIGDEQFF.

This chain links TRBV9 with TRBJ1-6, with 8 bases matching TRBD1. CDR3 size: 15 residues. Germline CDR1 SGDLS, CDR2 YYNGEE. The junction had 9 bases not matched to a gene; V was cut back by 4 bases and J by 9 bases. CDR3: CASSNRGQEGSPLHF. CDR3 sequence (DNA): TGTGCCAGCAGCAACCGGGGACAGGAGGGTTCACCCCTCCACTTT. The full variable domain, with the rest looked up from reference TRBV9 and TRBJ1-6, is DSGVTQTPKHLITATGQRVTLRCSPRSGDLSVYWYQQSLDQGLQFLIQYYNGEERAKGNILERFSAQQFPDLHSELNLSSLELGDSALYFCASSNRGQEGSPLHFGNGTRLTVT.